This T cell receptor beta chain appears in the sequencing data of a study of human T cells and chemical hapten exposure. Study-wide results and caveats: Versus controls, significantly more large CDR3 similarity clusters arose from expanded TCRs.

About this clonotype: The antigen remains undetermined.

During construction of the library, unique molecular identifiers were attached to individual cDNA molecules for quantitative, reproducible TCR counting. In the authors' methods: Across samples, TCR counts had a median of approximately 100,000 and ranged from 23,224 to 690,600. TCRdb analysed the RACE reads with MiXCR anew, one entry per CDR3 protein. In this record, the V and J calls reflect TCRdb's handling and not the investigators' own analysis. The data hold some 77,000 distinct CDR3 sequences, with around 10% observed a single time. The CDR3 sequence is 13 residues long. Trimming cost V 3 bases and J 4 bases, with 12 bases left between them. Germline CDR1 is DFQATT and CDR2 is SNEGSKA (reference sequence). Described time point: patch test 1, 2 weeks after DPC sensitization. Described treatment: therapeutic diphenylcyclopropenone sensitization with weekly scalp DPC.

The sequencing here drew on whole blood, taken in connection with sensitization to the hapten diphenylcyclopropenone (DPC). The chain recombines TRBV20-1 with TRBJ2-5; D may be TRBD2 (6 bases). The TCR was taken from a woman in her fifties or sixties with alopecia areata. Some clones in this sample may be carry-over from other donors' samples. The CDR3 DNA reads as TGCAGTGCTAGTCCGGGACTGGGAGAGACCCAGTACTTC. Amino acids: CSASPGLGETQYF.